These T cell receptor beta chains were read from a single sample in a study of blood T cell repertoires in COVID-19. Using immunoSEQ multiplex PCR, the repertoire was profiled, and TCRdb retains in-frame clones only, with some absent. The sample has fewer than 400,000 clones, 85% to 90% seen once. The sequenced sample consisted of peripheral blood. The source is a woman aged 30 to 39 with COVID-19, enrolled during active disease. Each CDR3 is given with its conserved first and last residue. The D gene is left open where the match is weak. A row's size may be missing; if present it is once, few, many or a size class.

cdr3_nt	cdr3_aa	v_call	j_call	d_call	clone_size
TGTGCCAGCAGTCTCTCCGGGACAACCAACTATGGCTACACCTTC	CASSLSGTTNYGYTF	TRBV27	TRBJ1-2	NA	NA
TGTGCCAGCAGCCCCCGGGACAGGGGAAAGAATGGCTACACCTTC	CASSPRDRGKNGYTF	TRBV11-1	TRBJ1-2	TRBD1	NA
TGTGCCAGCAGCTCCCGACTAGTGGCTGCCGACAATGAGCAGTTCTTC	CASSSRLVAADNEQFF	TRBV7-2	TRBJ2-1	NA	NA
TGTGCCAGCAGTTCCCTCCCTACAGGCCTCTCTGGAAACACCATATATTTT	CASSSLPTGLSGNTIYF	TRBV27	TRBJ1-3	NA	NA
TGTGCCAGCAGCTTAGTGGAGGGAGGGGACGAGCAGTACTTC	CASSLVEGGDEQYF	TRBV7-2	TRBJ2-7	TRBD2	few
TGTGCCTGGAGTGTACAGGCAGCAGGCTACACCTTC	CAWSVQAAGYTF	TRBV30	TRBJ1-2	NA	NA
TGTGCCACCAGCAGAGAGCCGGCGGGAGGGCTCGAGCAGTTCTTC	CATSREPAGGLEQFF	TRBV15	TRBJ2-1	TRBD2	NA
TGCAGTGCGCGGAGTAACTATGGCTACACCTTC	CSARSNYGYTF	TRBV20-1	TRBJ1-2	NA	NA
TGTGCCAGCAGCGTAGCGGCTAGCGTATACACCGGGGAGCTGTTTTTT	CASSVAASVYTGELFF	TRBV9	TRBJ2-2	NA	NA
TGTGCCAGCAGCGTAGATTCTAGCGGGAGGCAAATAGCCAAAAACATTCAGTACTTC	CASSVDSSGRQIAKNIQYF	TRBV9	TRBJ2-4	TRBD2	NA
TGTGCCAGCAGCCCTGACAGGCCAGAAGAGACCCAGTACTTC	CASSPDRPEETQYF	TRBV14	TRBJ2-5	NA	NA
TGTGCCAGCAGCTTAGAACAGGGGCTAAGCAATGAGCAGTTCTTC	CASSLEQGLSNEQFF	TRBV11-3	TRBJ2-1	TRBD1	NA
TGTGCCAGCAGTTCGCTACAGGGGGCAGACCTGCTCTATGGCTACACCTTC	CASSSLQGADLLYGYTF	TRBV28	TRBJ1-2	TRBD1	NA
TGTGCCAGCAGTGTCGGACAGGGCAATCAGCCCCAGCATTTT	CASSVGQGNQPQHF	TRBV28	TRBJ1-5	TRBD1	NA
TGTGCCAGCAGCTTGGGCAGGGGGGAGACCCAGTACTTC	CASSLGRGETQYF	TRBV5-4	TRBJ2-5	TRBD1	NA
TGTGCCAGCAGCAAACTGTGGGGACAGGGGGGAGGGAGCTATGGCTACACCTTC	CASSKLWGQGGGSYGYTF	TRBV21-1	TRBJ1-2	NA	NA
TGTGCCAGCAGTTCTGGGGCGACCTACGAGCAGTACTTC	CASSSGATYEQYF	TRBV6-6	TRBJ2-7	NA	NA
TGTGCCAGCAGCCCCATAGAGACCCAGTACTTC	CASSPIETQYF	TRBV7-9	TRBJ2-5	NA	NA
TGTGCCAGCGCCACTCTACGCACTGAAGCTTTCTTT	CASATLRTEAFF	TRBV28	TRBJ1-1	NA	NA
TGTGCCAGCAGCTTTTCTCGGGACACTGAAGCTTTCTTT	CASSFSRDTEAFF	TRBV11-2	TRBJ1-1	NA	NA
TGCAGCGGCTCCGGGACAGGCTCTGGAAACACCATATATTTT	CSGSGTGSGNTIYF	TRBV29-1	TRBJ1-3	TRBD1	NA
TGTGCCAGCAGCTTGAGGACAGGGGTCCTTCCGAGCTCCTACAATGAGCAGTTCTTC	CASSLRTGVLPSSYNEQFF	TRBV5-5	TRBJ2-1	TRBD1	NA
TGTGCCACTCAGGGGGAATGGGGCTATGGCTACACCTTC	CATQGEWGYGYTF	TRBV19	TRBJ1-2	TRBD1	NA
TGTGCCAGCAGCTTGTTGGGCGGGAGCTCCTATAATTCACCCCTCCACTTT	CASSLLGGSSYNSPLHF	TRBV5-6	TRBJ1-6	NA	NA
TGTGCCAGCAGGCCGAGCTCTGGAAACACCATATATTTT	CASRPSSGNTIYF	TRBV12-3/TRBV12-4	TRBJ1-3	NA	NA
TGTGCCTGGAGTCTTCAGGGAACTGAAGCTTTCTTT	CAWSLQGTEAFF	TRBV30	TRBJ1-1	NA	NA
TGTGCCTGGAGCGCAGGACTAGCGGATACAGATACGCAGTATTTT	CAWSAGLADTDTQYF	TRBV30	TRBJ2-3	TRBD2	NA
TGTGCCAGCAGTGGGACAGGGGCCTACAATGAGCAGTTCTTC	CASSGTGAYNEQFF	TRBV2	TRBJ2-1	TRBD1	once
TGTGCCAGCAGCGTGACTAGCGGGAGTGGCGAGCAGTACTTC	CASSVTSGSGEQYF	TRBV6-2/TRBV6-3	TRBJ2-7	TRBD2	NA
TGTGCCAGCAGTGTTGGGGGGAGAGGGGATTATCAGCCCCAGCATTTT	CASSVGGRGDYQPQHF	TRBV28	TRBJ1-5	NA	NA
TGTGCCAGCAGTTTAACCCCGGGACAGTCCTACGAGCAGTACTTC	CASSLTPGQSYEQYF	TRBV27	TRBJ2-7	TRBD1	NA
TGTGCCAGCAGCGTACGGGACAGAACTAATGAAAAACTGTTTTTT	CASSVRDRTNEKLFF	TRBV5-8	TRBJ1-4	TRBD1	NA
TGTGCCAGCAGCAAAAGCGGGGGCACAGATACGCAGTATTTT	CASSKSGGTDTQYF	TRBV7-9	TRBJ2-3	TRBD2	NA
TGTGCCAGCAGCTTAGTGTCAGCCGGGGATACGCAGTATTTT	CASSLVSAGDTQYF	TRBV7-2	TRBJ2-3	NA	NA
TGTGCCAGCAGTTCTGGGACAGGGGGCTATGGCTACACCTTC	CASSSGTGGYGYTF	TRBV28	TRBJ1-2	TRBD1	once
TGTGCCAGCAGGAGGGGGGGGCCGAATGGCTACACCTTC	CASRRGGPNGYTF	TRBV28	TRBJ1-2	NA	NA
TGCAGTGCTAGTCATGGGACTAGCGGGAGGCAAGAGACCCAGTACTTC	CSASHGTSGRQETQYF	TRBV20-1	TRBJ2-5	TRBD2	NA
TGTGCCAGCTCACCGAGCCACGCAACTAATGAAAAACTGTTTTTT	CASSPSHATNEKLFF	TRBV18	TRBJ1-4	NA	NA
TGTGCCCAGGGACACCCTCAGTACTTC	CAQGHPQYF	TRBV30	TRBJ2-7	NA	once
TGTGCCAGCAGTGAAGTGGGACTAGGGGGAACTGAGCAGTTCTTC	CASSEVGLGGTEQFF	TRBV6-1	TRBJ2-1	TRBD2	NA